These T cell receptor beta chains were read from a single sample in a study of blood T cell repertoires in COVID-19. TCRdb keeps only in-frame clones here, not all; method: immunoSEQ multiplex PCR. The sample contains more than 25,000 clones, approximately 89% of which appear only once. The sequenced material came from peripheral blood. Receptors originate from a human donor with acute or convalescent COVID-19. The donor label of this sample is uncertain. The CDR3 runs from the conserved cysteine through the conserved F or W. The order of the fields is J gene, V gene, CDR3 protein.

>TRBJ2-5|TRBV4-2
CASSQGQRGPQETQYF
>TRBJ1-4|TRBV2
CASSVRRGQGSTNEKLFF
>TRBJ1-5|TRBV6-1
CASSEAGVIGQPQHF
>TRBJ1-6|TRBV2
CASRRTGSYNSPLHF
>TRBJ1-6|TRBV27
CASTLRGSYNSPLHF
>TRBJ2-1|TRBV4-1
CASSQTRTSYNEQFF
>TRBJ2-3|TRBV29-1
CSVPSGMGTDTQYF
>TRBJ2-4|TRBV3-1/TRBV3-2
CASSQGPGGAKNIQYF
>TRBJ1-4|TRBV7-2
CASSLLTATNEKLFF
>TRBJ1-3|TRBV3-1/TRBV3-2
CASQGISGNTIYF
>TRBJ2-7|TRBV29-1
CSVGSWQGSSYEQYF
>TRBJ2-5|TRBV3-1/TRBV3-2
CASSQMTGGPETQYF
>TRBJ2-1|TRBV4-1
CASSQVLAGTYNEQFF
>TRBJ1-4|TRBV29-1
CSVEDGQGRSEKLFF
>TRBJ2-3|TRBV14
CASSHPRQEPQYF
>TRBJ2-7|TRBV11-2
CASSIGTGYYEQYF
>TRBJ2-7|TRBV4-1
CASSQVTGAAYEQYF
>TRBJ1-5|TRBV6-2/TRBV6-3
CASSLTSGGNQPQHF
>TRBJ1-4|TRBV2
CASSGQSSNEKLFF
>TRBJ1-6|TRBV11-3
CASSLEYGSSRGNSPLHF
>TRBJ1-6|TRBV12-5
CASAISWEALHF
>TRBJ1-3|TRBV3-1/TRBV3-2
CASSPRTAGNTIYF
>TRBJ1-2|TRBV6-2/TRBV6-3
CASSPLDRLTGDYTF
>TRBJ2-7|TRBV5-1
CASSLERQGTGEQYF
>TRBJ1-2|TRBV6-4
CASSESPGQGASGYTF
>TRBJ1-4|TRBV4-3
CASSQDQGATNEKLFF
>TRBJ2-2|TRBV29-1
CSVEMPTNTGELFF
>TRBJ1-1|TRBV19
CASRQQALLSGAFF
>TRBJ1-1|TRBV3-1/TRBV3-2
CASSQGRRVSEAFF
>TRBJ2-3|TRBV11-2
CASVRTSGNPTDTQYF
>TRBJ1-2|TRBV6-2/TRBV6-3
CASSYRTTFSRDGYTF
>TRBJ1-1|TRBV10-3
CAISESTGQGNTEAFF
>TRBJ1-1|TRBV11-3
CASSLEGQDLTEAFF
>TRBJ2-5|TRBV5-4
CASSLWRGVRETQYF
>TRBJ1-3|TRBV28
CASTPTGSGNTIYF
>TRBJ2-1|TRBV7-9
CASSLVTSGSYNEQFF